The T cell receptor beta chain described here comes from a study of T-cell memory formation after mild COVID-19. One entry per CDR3 protein results from TCRdb running MiXCR on the 5' RACE reads. The table has about 260,000 distinct CDR3 sequences, around 8% seen once. The material sequenced was PBMCs or a T cell subset sorted from them (not recorded which). The receptor comes from a man between 18 and 29 years old who had mild COVID-19 (a few samples of this study predate the infection). Cell type and time point are not known.

CDR3 in amino acids: CSASSLAGGSTYNEQFF. In DNA, the CDR3 is TGCAGTGCTTCCTCTCTAGCGGGGGGCTCCACATACAATGAGCAGTTCTTC. The chain couples TRBV20-1 to TRBJ2-1; 11 bases are shared with TRBD2. With 5 bases clipped from V and 4 bases from J, the junction kept 13 bases outside the gene matches. This CDR3 region has 17 residues. The germline V gene encodes CDR1 DFQATT and CDR2 SNEGSKA (reference sequence).